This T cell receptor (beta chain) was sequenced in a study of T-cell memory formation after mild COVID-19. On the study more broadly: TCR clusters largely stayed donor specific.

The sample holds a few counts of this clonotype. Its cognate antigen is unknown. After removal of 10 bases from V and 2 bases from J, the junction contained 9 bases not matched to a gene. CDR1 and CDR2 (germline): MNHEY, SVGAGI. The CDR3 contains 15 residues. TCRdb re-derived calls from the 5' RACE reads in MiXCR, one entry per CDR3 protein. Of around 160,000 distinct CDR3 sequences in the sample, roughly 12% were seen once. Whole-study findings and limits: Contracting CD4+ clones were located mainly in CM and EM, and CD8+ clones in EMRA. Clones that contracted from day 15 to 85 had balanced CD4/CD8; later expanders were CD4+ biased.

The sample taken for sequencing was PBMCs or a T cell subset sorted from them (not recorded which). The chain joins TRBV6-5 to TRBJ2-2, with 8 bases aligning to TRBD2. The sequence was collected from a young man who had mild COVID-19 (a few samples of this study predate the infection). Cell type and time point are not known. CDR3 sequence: CATNPSGPNTGELFF. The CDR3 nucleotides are TGTGCCACCAATCCTAGCGGGCCCAACACCGGGGAGCTGTTTTTT.